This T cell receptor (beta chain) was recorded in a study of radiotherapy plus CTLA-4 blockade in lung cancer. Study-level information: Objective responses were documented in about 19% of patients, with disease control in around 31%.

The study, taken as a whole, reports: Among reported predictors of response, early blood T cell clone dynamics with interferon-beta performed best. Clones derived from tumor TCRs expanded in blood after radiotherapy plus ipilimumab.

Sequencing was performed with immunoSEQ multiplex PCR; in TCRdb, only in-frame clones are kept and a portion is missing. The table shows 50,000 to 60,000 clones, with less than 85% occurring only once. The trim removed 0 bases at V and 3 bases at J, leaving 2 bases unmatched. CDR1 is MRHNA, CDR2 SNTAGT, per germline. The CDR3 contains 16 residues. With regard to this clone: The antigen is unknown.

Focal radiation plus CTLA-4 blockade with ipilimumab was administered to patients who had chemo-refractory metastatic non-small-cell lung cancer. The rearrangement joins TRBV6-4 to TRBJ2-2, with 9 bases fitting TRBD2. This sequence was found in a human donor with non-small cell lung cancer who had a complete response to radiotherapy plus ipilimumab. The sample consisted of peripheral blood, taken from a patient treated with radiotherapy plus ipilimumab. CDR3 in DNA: TGTGCCAGCAGTGACTCTAGCGGGAGTGACACCGGGGAGCTGTTTTTT. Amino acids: CASSDSSGSDTGELFF.